This T cell receptor (beta chain) was identified in a study of spatial heterogeneity in lung cancer. Study as a whole: Roughly two years after resection was the median timing of the follow-up PBMC samples, which were sequenced when available.

This clonotype occurred many times. Its antigen is unknown. Specified time point: blood at routine non-recurrence follow-up after resection. Whole RNA, which was extracted from tumor, nontumor lung tissue or frozen PBMC, was sequenced without any cell sorting. This CDR3 region has 14 residues. V lost 4 bases and J lost 6; bases outside the gene matches: 7. Per germline, CDR1 KGHDR and CDR2 SFDVKD. Findings of the study overall: In blood, ubiquitous expanded tumor TCRs appeared more at resection than follow-up.

All TCR cDNA molecules were individually tagged with a unique molecular identifier. TCRdb itself ran the 5' RACE reads through MiXCR, one entry per CDR3 protein. This table has 72,000 or so distinct CDR3 sequences, around 9.3% appearing once. The TCR originated in a female donor with early-stage non-small cell lung cancer. The material was PBMCs, obtained at follow-up. The chain is built from TRBV24-1 and TRBJ1-2; 7 positions agree with TRBD1. CDR3 amino acids: CATSEQDRTNGYTF. The CDR3 DNA sequence: TGTGCCACCAGTGAGCAGGACAGGACAAATGGCTACACCTTC.